This is a list of T cell receptor beta chains from one sample in a study of blood T cell repertoires in COVID-19. Sequenced by immunoSEQ multiplex PCR; TCRdb stores in-frame clones only, minus some. The repertoire holds about 140,000 clones, about four fifths seen once, with 1.6% in the top ten. The sequenced material came from peripheral blood. These receptors came from a human donor in a cohort sampled during active COVID-19. Each CDR3 is given with its conserved first and last residue. The D gene is left open where the match is weak. The size entry is marked missing in some rows and otherwise reads once, few, many or a size class.

TRBV11-2	NA	TRBJ2-3	NA	CASSPLLGASTDTQYF	TGTGCCAGCAGCCCCCTCCTGGGAGCTAGCACAGATACGCAGTATTTT
TRBV27	NA	TRBJ2-2	once	CASSWRQDSYRINTGELFF	TGTGCCAGCAGTTGGAGGCAGGACTCATATCGAATCAACACCGGGGAGCTGTTTTTT
TRBV12-3/TRBV12-4	NA	TRBJ1-1	NA	CASSLRRGAAFF	TGTGCCAGCAGTTTAAGGCGGGGGGCAGCTTTCTTT
TRBV3-1/TRBV3-2	TRBD2	TRBJ2-1	once	CASSQFKGLQYNEQFF	TGTGCCAGCAGCCAATTTAAGGGACTACAGTACAATGAGCAGTTCTTC
TRBV5-8	NA	TRBJ2-1	NA	CASSLVVGGSYNEQFF	TGTGCCAGCAGCTTGGTGGTAGGGGGCTCCTACAATGAGCAGTTCTTC
TRBV6-6	TRBD1	TRBJ1-5	NA	CASSPLPRDRGRGGNQPQHF	TGTGCCAGCAGTCCCTTACCCCGGGACAGGGGGCGGGGGGGCAATCAGCCCCAGCATTTT
TRBV14	NA	TRBJ1-3	NA	CASSLDTITFGNTIYF	TGTGCCAGCAGCCTAGACACTATAACCTTTGGAAACACCATATATTTT
TRBV7-9	NA	TRBJ1-1	NA	CASSLKTPQGTEAFF	TGTGCCAGCAGCTTAAAAACACCCCAGGGCACTGAAGCTTTCTTT
TRBV5-1	TRBD2	TRBJ2-5	NA	CASSFTGLVTETQYF	TGCGCCAGCAGCTTCACGGGACTAGTGACAGAGACCCAGTACTTC
TRBV6-2/TRBV6-3	NA	TRBJ2-7	NA	CASSYPVFPYEQYF	TGTGCCAGCAGTTACCCCGTTTTTCCGTACGAGCAGTACTTC
TRBV12-3/TRBV12-4	TRBD2	TRBJ2-7	NA	CASSSGLAMRQYF	TGTGCCAGCAGTTCGGGACTAGCGATGCGGCAGTACTTC
TRBV27	TRBD1	TRBJ2-7	NA	CASSLSAGGFYEQYF	TGTGCCAGCAGTTTATCGGCAGGGGGATTCTACGAGCAGTACTTC
TRBV5-1	NA	TRBJ2-1	NA	CASSSQARSSYNEQFF	TGCGCCAGCAGCTCCCAGGCGAGAAGCTCCTACAATGAGCAGTTCTTC
TRBV7-9	NA	TRBJ2-7	NA	CASSLTQGADEQYF	TGTGCCAGCAGCTTAACGCAGGGTGCTGACGAGCAGTACTTC
TRBV27	NA	TRBJ2-3	NA	CASSNRAKDTQYF	TGTGCCAGCTCGAACAGGGCCAAAGATACGCAGTATTTT
TRBV28	NA	TRBJ1-4	NA	CASTMGGLLSTNEKLFF	TGTGCCAGCACCATGGGGGGGCTATTATCAACTAATGAAAAACTGTTTTTT
TRBV5-8	NA	TRBJ1-2	once	CASSLRRVHYGYTF	TGTGCCAGCAGCCTACGCAGGGTCCACTATGGCTACACCTTC
TRBV29-1	TRBD1	TRBJ2-2	few	CSAAGGPNTGELFF	TGCAGCGCGGCAGGGGGACCGAACACCGGGGAGCTGTTTTTT
TRBV19	TRBD1	TRBJ1-5	once	CASSLQITIPGQGSFYSNQPQHF	TGTGCCAGTAGTCTACAAATCACCATACCGGGACAGGGCTCTTTCTATAGCAATCAGCCCCAGCATTTT
TRBV7-2	TRBD2	TRBJ2-1	NA	CASSLDSGRSPYEQFF	TGTGCCAGCAGCTTGGATAGCGGGAGGTCCCCCTATGAGCAGTTCTTC
TRBV4-1	TRBD2	TRBJ2-5	NA	CASSQDPGGGWETQYF	TGCGCCAGCAGCCAAGATCCCGGGGGGGGCTGGGAGACCCAGTACTTC
TRBV12-3/TRBV12-4	NA	TRBJ2-7	NA	CASSPQGGEQYF	TGTGCCAGCAGCCCACAGGGTGGCGAGCAGTACTTC
TRBV18	TRBD2	TRBJ2-5	NA	CASSPPLLAGVETQYF	TGTGCCAGCTCACCACCGTTACTAGCGGGAGTCGAGACCCAGTACTTC
TRBV19	NA	TRBJ1-1	NA	CASSPTAATEAFF	TGTGCCAGTAGTCCCACAGCTGCAACTGAAGCTTTCTTT
TRBV7-9	NA	TRBJ1-1	NA	CASSLTGSLNTEAFF	TGTGCCAGCAGCCTAACAGGTTCCCTGAACACTGAAGCTTTCTTT
TRBV9	TRBD1	TRBJ1-1	NA	CASSFHPDRGGTEAFF	TGTGCCAGCAGCTTCCACCCGGACAGGGGCGGGACTGAAGCTTTCTTT
TRBV6-5	TRBD1	TRBJ1-2	NA	CASSSPGQGASYTF	TGTGCCAGCAGTTCCCCGGGACAGGGGGCGAGCTACACCTTC
TRBV7-2	TRBD2	TRBJ2-2	NA	CASSLLGLAGGAGELFF	TGTGCCAGCAGCTTACTCGGACTAGCGGGAGGAGCCGGGGAGCTGTTTTTT
TRBV5-6	NA	TRBJ2-1	NA	CASSPQLESGHEQFF	TGTGCCAGCAGTCCGCAACTAGAAAGTGGCCATGAGCAGTTCTTC